Described below is a single T cell receptor (beta chain) sequence and its context. Germline V lookup: CDR1 SGHTA, CDR2 FQGNSA. Germline trimming cut 4 bases from V and 2 bases from J; bases unmatched to any gene: 2. There are 15 residues in the CDR3. The table came from immunoSEQ multiplex PCR; TCRdb's copy has only in-frame clones and leaves some out. The sample comprises approximately 88,000 clones, almost 85% of which are singletons, and 12% rests with the top ten. This specimen comes from a study of cytomegalovirus exposure and HLA in healthy donors. This rearrangement joins TRBV7-2 to TRBJ1-1, with 12 bases lining up with TRBD1. The clonotype comes from a young woman in good health and CMV-seropositive. Material: PBMCs. The CDR3 loop reads CASSWDRGPNTEAFF. The CDR3 nucleotides read TGTGCCAGCAGCTGGGACAGGGGGCCCAACACTGAAGCTTTCTTT.